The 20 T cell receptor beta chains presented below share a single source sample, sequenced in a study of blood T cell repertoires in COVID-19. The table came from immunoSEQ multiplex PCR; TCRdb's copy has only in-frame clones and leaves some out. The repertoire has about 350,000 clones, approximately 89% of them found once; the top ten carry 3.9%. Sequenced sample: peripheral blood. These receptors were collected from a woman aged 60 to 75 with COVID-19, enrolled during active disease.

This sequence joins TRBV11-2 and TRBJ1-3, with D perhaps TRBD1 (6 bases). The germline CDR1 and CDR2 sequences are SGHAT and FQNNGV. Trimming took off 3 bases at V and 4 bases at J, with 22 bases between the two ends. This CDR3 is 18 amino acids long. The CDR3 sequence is CASSFGRGRDRGGNTIYF. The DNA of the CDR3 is TGTGCCAGCAGCTTCGGCCGGGGACGGGATAGGGGGGGAAACACCATATATTTT.

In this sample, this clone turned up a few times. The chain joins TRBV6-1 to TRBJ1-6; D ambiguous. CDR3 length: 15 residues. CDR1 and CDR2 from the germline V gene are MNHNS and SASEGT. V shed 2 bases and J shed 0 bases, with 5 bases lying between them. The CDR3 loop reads CASSELGSYNSPLHF. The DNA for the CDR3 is TGTGCCAGCAGTGAACTAGGCTCCTATAATTCACCCCTCCACTTT.

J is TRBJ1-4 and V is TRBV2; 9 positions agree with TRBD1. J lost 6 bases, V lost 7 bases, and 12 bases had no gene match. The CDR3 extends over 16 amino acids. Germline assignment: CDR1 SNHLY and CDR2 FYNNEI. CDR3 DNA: TGTGCCAGCATTCTCAGACAGGGGGGGGATTATGAAAAACTGTTTTTT. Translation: CASILRQGGDYEKLFF.

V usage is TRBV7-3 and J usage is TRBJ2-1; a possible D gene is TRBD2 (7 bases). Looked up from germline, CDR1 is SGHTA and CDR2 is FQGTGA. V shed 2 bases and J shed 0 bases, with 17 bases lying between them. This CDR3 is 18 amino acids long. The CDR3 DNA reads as TGTGCCAGCAGCTTAGAAGGGGGGGCGGTCGCCTCCTACAATGAGCAGTTCTTC. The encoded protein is CASSLEGGAVASYNEQFF.

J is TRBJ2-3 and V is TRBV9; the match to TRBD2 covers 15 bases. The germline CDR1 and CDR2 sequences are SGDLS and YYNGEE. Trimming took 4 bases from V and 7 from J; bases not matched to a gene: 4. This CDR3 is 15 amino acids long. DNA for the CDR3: TGTGCCAGCAGCACGGGGACTAGCGGGGGGAATACGCAGTATTTT. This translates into CASSTGTSGGNTQYF. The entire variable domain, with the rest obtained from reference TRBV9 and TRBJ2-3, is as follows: DSGVTQTPKHLITATGQRVTLRCSPRSGDLSVYWYQQSLDQGLQFLIQYYNGEERAKGNILERFSAQQFPDLHSELNLSSLELGDSALYFCASSTGTSGGNTQYFGPGTRLTVL.

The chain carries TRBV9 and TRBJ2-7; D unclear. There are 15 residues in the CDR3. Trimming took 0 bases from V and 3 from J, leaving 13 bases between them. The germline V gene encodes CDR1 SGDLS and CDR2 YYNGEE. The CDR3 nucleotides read TGTGCCAGCAGCGTAGGGCAGTCCGGGTACTACGAGCAGTACTTC. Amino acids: CASSVGQSGYYEQYF.

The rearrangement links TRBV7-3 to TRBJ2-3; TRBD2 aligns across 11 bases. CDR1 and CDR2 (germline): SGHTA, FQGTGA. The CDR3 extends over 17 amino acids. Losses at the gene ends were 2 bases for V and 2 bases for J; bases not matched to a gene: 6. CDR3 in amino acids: CASSLRLAGGNTDTQYF. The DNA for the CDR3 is TGTGCCAGCAGCTTACGGCTAGCGGGGGGCAACACAGATACGCAGTATTTT.

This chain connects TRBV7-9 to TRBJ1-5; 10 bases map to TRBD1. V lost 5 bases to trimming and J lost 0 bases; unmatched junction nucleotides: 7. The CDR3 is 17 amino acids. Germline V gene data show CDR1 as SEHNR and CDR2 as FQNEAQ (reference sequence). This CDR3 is CASSHGTGDPSNQPQHF. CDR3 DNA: TGTGCCAGCAGCCACGGGACAGGGGATCCTAGCAATCAGCCCCAGCATTTT.

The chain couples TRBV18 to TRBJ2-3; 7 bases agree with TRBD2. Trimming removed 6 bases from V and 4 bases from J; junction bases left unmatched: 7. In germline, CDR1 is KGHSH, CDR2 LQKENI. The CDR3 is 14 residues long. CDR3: CASSPGRGADTQYF. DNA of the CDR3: TGTGCCAGCTCCCCGGGTCGGGGGGCAGATACGCAGTATTTT.

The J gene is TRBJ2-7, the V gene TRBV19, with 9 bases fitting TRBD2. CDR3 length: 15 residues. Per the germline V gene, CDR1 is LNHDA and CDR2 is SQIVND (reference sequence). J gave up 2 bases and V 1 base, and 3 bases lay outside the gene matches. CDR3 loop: CASSIATSGPYEQYF. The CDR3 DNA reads TGTGCCAGTAGTATAGCGACTAGCGGCCCCTACGAGCAGTACTTC.

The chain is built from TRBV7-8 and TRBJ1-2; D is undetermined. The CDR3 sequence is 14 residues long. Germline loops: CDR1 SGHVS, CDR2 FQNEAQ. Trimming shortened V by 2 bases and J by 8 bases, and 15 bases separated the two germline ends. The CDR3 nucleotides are TGTGCCAGCAGCTTACTGGACCCCCGGGGAGGCTACACCTTC. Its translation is CASSLLDPRGGYTF.

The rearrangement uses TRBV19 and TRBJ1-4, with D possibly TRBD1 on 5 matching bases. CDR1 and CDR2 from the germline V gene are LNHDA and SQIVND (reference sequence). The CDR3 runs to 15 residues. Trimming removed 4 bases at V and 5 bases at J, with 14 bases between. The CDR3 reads CASSTTGTHNEKLFF. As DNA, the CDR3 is TGTGCCAGTAGTACTACAGGTACCCACAATGAAAAACTGTTTTTT.

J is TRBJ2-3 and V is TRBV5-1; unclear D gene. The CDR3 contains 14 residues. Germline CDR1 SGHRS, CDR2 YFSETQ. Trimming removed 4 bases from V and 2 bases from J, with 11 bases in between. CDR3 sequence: CASSPATSTDTQYF. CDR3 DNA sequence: TGCGCCAGCAGCCCAGCGACTTCCACAGATACGCAGTATTTT.

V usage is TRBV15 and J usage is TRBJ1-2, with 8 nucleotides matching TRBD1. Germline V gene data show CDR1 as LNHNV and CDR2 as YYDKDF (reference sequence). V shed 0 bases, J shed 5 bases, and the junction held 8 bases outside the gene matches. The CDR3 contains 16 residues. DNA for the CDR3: TGTGCCACCAGCAGAGAGAGGGCAGGGGGCGAATATGGCTACACCTTC. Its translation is CATSRERAGGEYGYTF.

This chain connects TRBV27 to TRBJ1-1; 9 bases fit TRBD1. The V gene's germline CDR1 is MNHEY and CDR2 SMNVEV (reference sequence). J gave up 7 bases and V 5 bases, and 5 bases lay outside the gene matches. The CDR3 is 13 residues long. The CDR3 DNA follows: TGTGCCAGCAGTGGACAGGGGAGAAATGAAGCTTTCTTT. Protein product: CASSGQGRNEAFF.

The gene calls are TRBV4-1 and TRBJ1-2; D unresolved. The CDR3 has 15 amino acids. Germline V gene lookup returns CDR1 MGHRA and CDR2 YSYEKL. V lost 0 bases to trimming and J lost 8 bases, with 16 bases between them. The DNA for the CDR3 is TGCGCCAGCAGCCAAGATAGCCCCAGCTTTCGAGGCTACACCTTC. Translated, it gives CASSQDSPSFRGYTF.

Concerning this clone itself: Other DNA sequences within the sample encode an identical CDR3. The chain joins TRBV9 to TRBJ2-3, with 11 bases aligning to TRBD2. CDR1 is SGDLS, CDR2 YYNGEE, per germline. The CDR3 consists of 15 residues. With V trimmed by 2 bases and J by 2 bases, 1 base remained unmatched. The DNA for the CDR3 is TGTGCCAGCAGCGTTAGCGGGGGGGCCACAGATACGCAGTATTTT. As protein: CASSVSGGATDTQYF.

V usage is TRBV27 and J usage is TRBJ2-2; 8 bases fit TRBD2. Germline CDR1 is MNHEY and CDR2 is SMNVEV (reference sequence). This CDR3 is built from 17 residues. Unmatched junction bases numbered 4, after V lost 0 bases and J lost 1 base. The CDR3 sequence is CASSLSLLAGNTGELFF. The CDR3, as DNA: TGTGCCAGCAGTTTATCCCTCCTAGCGGGGAACACCGGGGAGCTGTTTTTT.

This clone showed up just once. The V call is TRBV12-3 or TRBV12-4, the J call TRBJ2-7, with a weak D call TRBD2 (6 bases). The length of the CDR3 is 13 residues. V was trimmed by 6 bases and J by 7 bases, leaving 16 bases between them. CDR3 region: CASSRRLEVEQYF. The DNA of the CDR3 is TGTGCCAGCAGCCGCCGACTAGAAGTAGAGCAGTACTTC.

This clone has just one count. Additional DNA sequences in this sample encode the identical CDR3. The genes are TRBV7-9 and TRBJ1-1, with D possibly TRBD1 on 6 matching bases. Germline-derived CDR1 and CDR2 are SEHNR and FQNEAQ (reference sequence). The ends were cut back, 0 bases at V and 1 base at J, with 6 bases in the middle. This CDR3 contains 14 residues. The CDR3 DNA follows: TGTGCCAGCAGCTTAGCCAGGGGGAACACTGAAGCTTTCTTT. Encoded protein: CASSLARGNTEAFF.